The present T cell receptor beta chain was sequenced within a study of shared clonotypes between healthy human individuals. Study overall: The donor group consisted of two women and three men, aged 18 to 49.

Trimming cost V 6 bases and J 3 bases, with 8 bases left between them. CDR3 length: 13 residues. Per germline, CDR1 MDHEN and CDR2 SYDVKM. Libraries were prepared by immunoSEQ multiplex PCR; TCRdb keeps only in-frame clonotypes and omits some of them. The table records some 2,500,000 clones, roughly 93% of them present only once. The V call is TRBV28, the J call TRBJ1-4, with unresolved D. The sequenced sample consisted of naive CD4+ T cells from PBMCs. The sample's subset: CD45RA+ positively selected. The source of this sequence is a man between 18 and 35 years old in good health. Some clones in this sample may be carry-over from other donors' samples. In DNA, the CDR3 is TGTGCCAGCAGGGCCCCTGCTAATGAAAAACTGTTTTTT. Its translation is CASRAPANEKLFF.